What follows is one TCR beta chain and its context. Its cognate antigen is unknown. This sample was included in a study of cytomegalovirus exposure and HLA in healthy donors. Study-wide findings and caveats: Clusters of TCRs from the first cohort tended to co-occur in the 95 to 150 validation repertoires (as a later analysis found). Associated with cytomegalovirus, according to the listing, were 150 to 200 TCR beta chains. Many donors shared some public TCRs, even though most TCR sequences were rare. Cytomegalovirus status was reportedly diagnosed by the classifier with high sensitivity and specificity.

Assay used: immunoSEQ multiplex PCR; TCRdb lists only in-frame clones, some missing. The sample has around 86,000 clones; under 95% are singletons. Trimming took off 11 bases at V and 0 bases at J, with 14 bases between the two ends. Germline V lookup: CDR1 MDHEN, CDR2 SYDVKM. The CDR3 extends over 15 amino acids. The TCR was taken from a woman aged 25 to 45 in good health and CMV-seropositive. The V and J genes are TRBV28 and TRBJ2-6; possible D gene TRBD1, 5 bases. The sample was PBMCs. CDR3 sequence (DNA): TGTGCCGCAAAGGGGTTTCACTCTGGGGCCAACGTCCTGACTTTC. Its protein product is CAAKGFHSGANVLTF.